This T cell receptor beta chain was profiled in a study of T-cell memory formation after mild COVID-19. About the study: TCR clusters were largely donor specific.

This clonotype was picked up a small number of times. Its antigen is undetermined. Study results and limitations: Mainly CM and EM harbored the contracting CD4+ clones; mainly EMRA harbored the CD8+ ones. SARS-CoV-2 specificity of second-wave clones peaking day 37 was unconfirmed.

With constant-segment primers, 5'RACE yielded cDNA libraries of TCR alpha and TCR beta that carried sample barcodes and UMIs. TCRdb itself ran the 5' RACE reads through MiXCR, one entry per CDR3 protein. The sample includes around 310,000 distinct CDR3 sequences, roughly 13% of them seen just once. CDR3 size: 14 residues. Germline V gene lookup returns CDR1 MNHNS and CDR2 SASEGT. The V end lost 5 bases, the J end lost 4 bases, and 15 bases lay between the germline ends. The clonotype was recovered from a man aged 18-30 years who had mild COVID-19 (a few samples of this study predate the infection). Cell type and time point are not known. The chain uses TRBV6-1 and TRBJ2-7; either TRBD1 or TRBD2 may fit D (5 bases each). What was sequenced was PBMCs or a T cell subset sorted from them (not recorded which). CDR3: CASSTGTAGYEQYV. The CDR3 DNA sequence: TGTGCCAGCAGTACCGGGACGGCTGGTTACGAGCAGTACGTC.